This entry lists 17 T cell receptor beta chains sequenced from one sample in a study of T cell repertoires in cytomegalovirus infection. These receptors have no known antigen. TCRdb recomputed calls from the reads with MiXCR, one row per CDR3 protein. The sample holds 450,000 to 650,000 distinct CDR3 sequences, 40% seen once. The input for sequencing was cultured PBMCs, taken from culture after CMV antigen stimulation. These receptors were obtained from a human donor in good health (CMV status not recorded). Some clones in this sample may be carry-over from other donors' samples.

The chain combines TRBV7-9 with TRBJ2-1; tentatively, D is TRBD1 or TRBD2 (5 bases each). Trimming shortened V by 5 bases and J by 9 bases, and 23 bases separated the two germline ends. The CDR3 length is 16 residues. Germline lookup yields CDR1 SEHNR and CDR2 FQNEAQ (reference sequence). The CDR3 loop is CASSGAVGVSRSEQFF. CDR3 in DNA: TGTGCCAGCAGCGGGGCGGTGGGAGTATCGCGGAGTGAGCAGTTCTTC.

This clonotype was counted a few times. The V call is TRBV7-2, the J call TRBJ2-3; a weak D match, TRBD1 (6 bases). Trimming shortened V by 7 bases and J by 3 bases, and 20 bases separated the two germline ends. The CDR3 covers 16 residues. Germline CDR1 is SGHTA and CDR2 is FQGNSA. The CDR3 bases are TGTGCCAGCACCGTCCTCGGTGGGACATTAACAGATACGCAGTATTTT. Residues: CASTVLGGTLTDTQYF.

The chain recombines TRBV20-1 with TRBJ2-2, with TRBD2 as a possible D gene (6 bases). Trimming took off 6 bases at V and 6 bases at J, with 14 bases between the two ends. CDR3 length equals 13 residues. Looked up from germline, CDR1 is DFQATT and CDR2 is SNEGSKA (reference sequence). The CDR3 reads CSALRGGSGELFF. In nucleotides, the CDR3 is TGCAGTGCATTGCGGGGAGGATCCGGGGAGCTGTTTTTT.

CDR3 bases: TGTGCCAGCAGATTCCTCAGCGGGAGCGCAGATACGCAGTATTTT. This encodes CASRFLSGSADTQYF. The genes are TRBV12-3 or TRBV12-4 and TRBJ2-3; TRBD2 aligns across 8 bases. CDR3 length: 15 residues. After removal of 6 bases from V and 4 bases from J, the junction contained 9 bases not matched to a gene.

This clonotype was counted only a few times. V is TRBV7-2 and J is TRBJ1-1; D is unresolved. CDR1 and CDR2 from the germline V gene are SGHTA and FQGNSA. V was pared by 0 bases and J by 1 base, with 6 bases between. There are 14 residues in the CDR3. The CDR3 loop is CASSLANANTEAFF. In DNA, the CDR3 is TGTGCCAGCAGCTTAGCGAACGCGAACACTGAAGCTTTCTTT.

This chain joins TRBV6-2 or TRBV6-3 and TRBJ2-5; D call uncertain. This CDR3 contains 15 residues. Between the trimmed V and J ends, which lost 6 bases and 4 bases, there was a span of 18 bases. From germline, CDR1 is MNHEY and CDR2 SVGEGT. The CDR3 protein is CASSSLDERLETQYF. Written as DNA, the CDR3 is TGTGCCAGCAGCTCCCTCGACGAAAGGCTAGAGACCCAGTACTTC.

The genes are TRBV7-9 and TRBJ2-7, with 8 bases matching TRBD1. J gave up 2 bases and V 3 bases, and 6 bases lay outside the gene matches. The CDR3 sequence is 15 residues long. CDR1 and CDR2 from the germline V gene are SEHNR and FQNEAQ (reference sequence). CDR3 coding DNA: TGTGCCAGCAGCTTTCGCAGGGGGCATCCCTACGAGCAGTACTTC. Translated, it gives CASSFRRGHPYEQYF.

The V and J genes are TRBV9 and TRBJ2-1, with a possible D match to TRBD2 (6 bases). V lost 2 bases to trimming and J lost 6 bases, with 12 bases between them. From germline, CDR1 is SGDLS and CDR2 YYNGEE. There are 14 residues in the CDR3. Here the CDR3 DNA reads TGTGCCAGCAGCGTCTCTTGGGAGGCCAATGAGCAGTTCTTC. It specifies CASSVSWEANEQFF.

This clonotype appeared once. J is TRBJ2-1 and V is TRBV5-4, with 13 bases aligning to TRBD2. Germline-derived CDR1 and CDR2 are SGHNT and YYREEE (reference sequence). The CDR3 spans 15 residues. V lost 4 bases, J lost 10 bases, and 8 bases stayed unmatched. CDR3 sequence reads: CASSVTSGRVGEQFF. In DNA form, the CDR3 reads TGTGCCAGCAGCGTTACTAGCGGGAGGGTTGGGGAGCAGTTCTTC.

This clonotype was observed a handful of times. The chain combines TRBV2 with TRBJ2-7; D ambiguous. Germline V gene sequence: CDR1 SNHLY, CDR2 FYNNEI. There are 13 residues in the CDR3. Trimming stripped 4 bases from V and 2 bases from J, with 9 bases between. The CDR3 here is CASSAGSTYEQYF. CDR3 DNA: TGTGCCAGCAGTGCTGGATCAACCTACGAGCAGTACTTC. Complete variable domain (other parts from reference TRBV2 and TRBJ2-7): EPEVTQTPSHQVTQMGQEVILRCVPISNHLYFYWYRQILGQKVEFLVSFYNNEISEKSEIFDDQFSVERPDGSNFTLKIRSTKLEDSAMYFCASSAGSTYEQYFGPGTRLTVT.

The chain joins TRBV7-2 to TRBJ1-6; TRBD1 is a possible D gene (6 bases). V was shortened by 5 bases and J by 9 bases, with 20 bases between the two germline ends. The germline V gene encodes CDR1 SGHTA and CDR2 FQGNSA. The CDR3 has 16 residues. CDR3 sequence reads: CASSPRGGQGPSPLHF. The CDR3 DNA follows: TGTGCCAGCAGCCCACGAGGGGGGCAGGGACCTTCACCCCTCCACTTT.

The V and J genes are TRBV20-1 and TRBJ1-6; 9 nucleotides align to TRBD1. V lost 5 bases, J lost 7 bases, and 3 bases stayed unmatched. This CDR3 has 13 amino acids. Germline assignment: CDR1 DFQATT and CDR2 SNEGSKA (reference sequence). CDR3: CSAYRGQNSPLHF. CDR3 DNA: TGCAGTGCTTACAGGGGGCAGAATTCACCCCTCCACTTT.

V is TRBV6-1 and J is TRBJ1-5; D is perhaps TRBD1 (6 bases). Germline V CDR1 and CDR2: MNHNS, SASEGT. Trimming pared 2 bases from V and 4 bases from J, leaving 18 bases between. The CDR3 is made up of 17 amino acids. CDR3 nucleotide sequence: TGTGCCAGCAGTGAATTTCAGGCAGGGGACATGAATCAGCCCCAGCATTTT. It is translated as CASSEFQAGDMNQPQHF.

This clonotype was counted ten times or more. V is TRBV7-2 and J is TRBJ1-2; D is uncertain. Trimming took 4 bases from V and 8 from J, leaving 14 bases between them. Germline V gene sequence: CDR1 SGHTA, CDR2 FQGNSA. CDR3 size: 13 residues. In DNA form, the CDR3 reads TGTGCCAGCAGCTCTGACACCATTGGGGGCTACACCTTC. Translation gives CASSSDTIGGYTF.

This clonotype was seen a few times. This chain uses TRBV12-3 or TRBV12-4 with TRBJ1-1; D is perhaps TRBD1 (5 bases). CDR3 length equals 15 residues. V dropped 2 bases and J dropped 2 bases, with 12 bases sitting between them. Here the CDR3 DNA reads TGTGCCAGCAGTTTATCGGAAACAGGAAACACTGAAGCTTTCTTT. Its protein is CASSLSETGNTEAFF.

This clonotype occurred a few times. The gene calls are TRBV7-8 and TRBJ1-2, with 10 bases aligning to TRBD1. CDR3 size: 16 residues. Germline CDR1 reads SGHVS; CDR2 reads FQNEAQ. Losses at the gene ends were 4 bases for V and 4 bases for J; bases not matched to a gene: 9. The CDR3 DNA is TGTGCCAGCAGCTCGACCCCGGGACAGGGGACCTATGGCTACACCTTC. Protein product: CASSSTPGQGTYGYTF.

The rearrangement joins TRBV6-1 to TRBJ1-6, with a possible D match to TRBD1 (6 bases). The CDR3 covers 16 residues. The germline V gene encodes CDR1 MNHNS and CDR2 SASEGT. The germline V and J ends were trimmed by 7 bases and 3 bases, with 16 bases remaining between them. Written as DNA, the CDR3 is TGTGCCAGCAAGGGGGGGGCAGGCTACTATAATTCACCCCTCCACTTT. Protein: CASKGGAGYYNSPLHF.